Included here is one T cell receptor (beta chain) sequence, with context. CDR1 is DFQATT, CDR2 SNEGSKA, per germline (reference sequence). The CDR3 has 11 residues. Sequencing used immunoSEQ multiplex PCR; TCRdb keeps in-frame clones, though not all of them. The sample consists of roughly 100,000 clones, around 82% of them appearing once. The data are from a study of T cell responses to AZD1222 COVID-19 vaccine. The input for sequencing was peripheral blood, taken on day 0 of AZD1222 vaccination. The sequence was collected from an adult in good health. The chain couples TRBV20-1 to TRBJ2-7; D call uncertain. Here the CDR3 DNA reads TGCAGCCCTCTAGTTGGGTCCGAGCAGTACTTC. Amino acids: CSPLVGSEQYF.